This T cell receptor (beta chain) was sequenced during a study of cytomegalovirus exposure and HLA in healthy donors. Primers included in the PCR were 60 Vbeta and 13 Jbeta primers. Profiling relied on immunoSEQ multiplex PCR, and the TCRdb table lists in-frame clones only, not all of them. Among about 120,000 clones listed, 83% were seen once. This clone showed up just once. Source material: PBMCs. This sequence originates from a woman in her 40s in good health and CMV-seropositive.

The CDR3 sequence: CASSQTSPDQPQHF. The CDR3, as DNA: TGTGCCAGCAGTCAGACATCGCCGGATCAGCCCCAGCATTTT. The chain joins TRBV6-5 to TRBJ1-5; D is uncertain. The CDR3 has 14 amino acids. Looked up from germline, CDR1 is MNHEY and CDR2 is SVGAGI. V lost 5 bases, J lost 5 bases, and 13 bases lay in between.